Listed here is a single T cell receptor beta chain. Which antigen it targets is not known. Base-call qualities are not available, and no considerably larger clone is one nucleotide away. This sample was included in a study of Ad26.COV2.S vaccination and SARS-CoV-2 variants (dated by TCRdb to about 2021). Regarding the complete study: Vaccine-arm donors were drawn from COV1001, a multicentre, randomized, double-blind, placebo-controlled phase I-IIa trial of Ad26.COV2.S in healthy adults. Dosing of Ad26.COV2.S was intramuscular, at either 5x10^10 or 1x10^11 viral particles, delivered as one shot or as two shots spaced 56 days apart. Investigators did not know the trial group allocation while performing experiments and assessing outcomes. The TCR-sequenced set comprised approximately 32 samples: some 20 Ad26.COV2.S vaccine recipients, 5 placebo recipients and 8 SARS-CoV-2 convalescent individuals. TCRbeta repertoire sequencing served as the tool for gauging how specific and how broad the SARS-CoV-2-reactive T cell receptors were following Ad26.COV2.S vaccination. Trial participants were randomized into five groups of five, in which low-dose or high-dose Ad26.COV2.S was given once or twice, or placebo was given on both occasions. Points the paper makes about the study in general: According to the authors, total T cell responses may have been underestimated by the TCR breadth and depth analyses. Compared with placebo recipients, Ad26.COV2.S recipients showed higher spike-specific TCR breadth (P = 0.0014). The study was not powered for comparison of responses between vaccine doses or regimens. Substantial breadth of spike-specific CD8+ and CD4+ T cell responses was reported after vaccination. Comparable non-spike TCR breadth was observed between vaccine and placebo recipients, consistent with only spike being contained in the vaccine.

Spanning cysteine to phenylalanine, the CDR3 consists of 15 amino acids. Kept here is only the CDR3 DNA, which spans 45 bases and is read in frame from base 1. Trimming at the junction amounts to 2 bases on V and 6 bases on J, and the germline ends lie 17 bases apart. The germline V gene gives CDR1 as SGHAT and CDR2 as FQNNGV. The immunoSEQ Assay was the method used to sequence TCRbeta CDR3 regions. After extraction, genomic DNA underwent amplification by bias-controlled multiplex PCR, followed by high-throughput sequencing. The authors processed their data as follows. To quantify the absolute abundance of every unique TCRbeta CDR3 region, sequences were collapsed and filtered. T cell fraction was estimated by normalizing TCRbeta template counts to usable DNA, which was measured by amplifying reference genes present in all nucleated cells. Repertoire TCRs were annotated as SARS-CoV-2-specific when V gene, CDR3 amino acid sequence and J gene were exactly matched to a known reactive TCR set. The reference SARS-CoV-2 TCR set was derived from MIRA and filtered for enrichment in COVID-19-positive ImmuneCODE repertoires, a step that removed public or cross-reactive TCRs. Drawing on the MIRA antigens, annotated TCRs were analysed further at the level of specific ORF or position within ORF. Breadth was defined as the number of annotated unique rearrangements divided by the total number of unique productive rearrangements, and depth was defined as the summed frequency of the annotated unique rearrangements. Group comparisons of TCR breadth used two-sided Wilcoxon rank-sum tests. Imported from immuneACCESS, the table was reduced by TCRdb to in-frame sequences with V and J called. These copies leave out some clones; in studies compared against another copy, an unresolved V gene accounts for under half, and the cause of the remainder is not known. The V and J calls and clone size were taken over from that table, and D and trimming were inferred from the DNA. In this sample the table shows more than 350,000 clones, 80% to 95% of which occur a single time. The ten largest clones add up to 9% to 15% of the sample.

The sample's treatment or condition, from its label and the paper: roughly 20 received Ad26.COV2.S at low or high dose, single or two shots; roughly five received placebo; per-sample allocation not given. For vaccine and placebo recipients, repertoires were sequenced using samples collected on day 63 after the first injection. Between 29 July and 7 August 2020, Cohort 1b enrolled 20 to 30 adults aged 18-55 years at one site in Boston, USA. Ad26.COV2.S consisted of a replication-incompetent adenovirus type 26 vector by which a prefusion-stabilized SARS-CoV-2 spike protein from the original Wuhan strain was expressed.

This TCR derives from a person between 18 and 59 years old who received the Ad26.COV2.S COVID-19 vaccine or a placebo. Here the chain combines TRBV11-2 and TRBJ2-7; TRBD2 is a possible D gene, resting on 5 matching bases. Sequences were derived from peripheral blood, sampled in a trial of Ad26.COV2.S vaccine versus placebo. The sequenced DNA: TGTGCCAGCAGCTTAAGTCCTGAGCGGATCCCCGAGCAGTACTTC. It translates to CASSLSPERIPEQYF.